This passage covers 8 T cell receptor beta chains from one sample sequenced in a study of blood T cell repertoires in COVID-19. Assay used: immunoSEQ multiplex PCR; TCRdb lists only in-frame clones, some missing. There are 150,000 to 200,000 clones in the sample; about four fifths occur only once, and approximately 2% lies in the top ten. Sequencing was carried out using peripheral blood. Receptors originate from a woman older than 75 with acute or convalescent COVID-19.

This clone was detected once. V is TRBV6-5 and J is TRBJ2-4; maybe TRBD2 (5 bases). Germline V gives CDR1 MNHEY, CDR2 SVGAGI. The CDR3 consists of 15 residues. V was cut by 6 bases and J by 9 bases, with 21 bases left in between. The CDR3 DNA sequence: TGTGCCAGCAGGGGAGCGACGGCGTCCCGGGGCATTCAGTACTTC. Its translation: CASRGATASRGIQYF.

V usage is TRBV28 and J usage is TRBJ1-2; weak D call: TRBD1 (5 bases). The CDR3 totals 16 residues. The V end was cut by 3 bases, the J end by 4 bases, with 18 bases between. CDR1 MDHEN and CDR2 SYDVKM come from the germline V gene. The CDR3 DNA follows: TGTGCCAGCAGTTTCCTCGGGACGGTGGGGGGCTATGGCTACACCTTC. Translated, it gives CASSFLGTVGGYGYTF.

This clone was detected only a few times. The chain employs TRBV6-5 and TRBJ1-1, with 9 bases aligning to TRBD1. J was trimmed by 6 bases and V by 7 bases; bases with no gene match: 6. This CDR3 region has 13 residues. CDR1 and CDR2 (germline): MNHEY, SVGAGI. The CDR3 bases are TGTGCCAGCACCGACAGGGGGAGCGCTGAAGCTTTCTTT. Translating gives CASTDRGSAEAFF.

The chain is built from TRBV6-6 and TRBJ2-6; perhaps TRBD1 as D (6 bases). Trimming took off 5 bases at V and 0 bases at J, with 17 bases between the two ends. CDR3 size: 18 residues. CDR1 and CDR2 (germline): MNHNY, SVGAGI (reference sequence). The CDR3 coding sequence is TGTGCCAGCAGTCCCCGGTACAGGGCTCGCTCTGGGGCCAACGTCCTGACTTTC. As protein: CASSPRYRARSGANVLTF.

J is TRBJ2-2 and V is TRBV3-1 (or the pseudogene TRBV3-2), with 9 nucleotides matching TRBD2. Unmatched junction bases numbered 4, after V lost 3 bases and J lost 2 bases. Looked up from germline, CDR1 is LGHDT and CDR2 is YNNKEL (reference sequence). The CDR3 has 16 amino acids. CDR3 sequence reads: CASSQLLAGNTGELFF. The CDR3 nucleotides are TGTGCCAGCAGCCAGCTACTAGCGGGCAACACCGGGGAGCTGTTTTTT.

The gene calls are TRBV15 and TRBJ1-4; D ambiguous. Looked up from germline, CDR1 is LNHNV and CDR2 is YYDKDF (reference sequence). This CDR3 has 16 residues. Trimming took off 0 bases at V and 8 bases at J, with 16 bases between the two ends. The CDR3 loop reads CATSRDALSGIEKLFF. The CDR3 region has the DNA TGTGCCACCAGCAGAGATGCGTTGTCGGGGATCGAAAAACTGTTTTTT. The full variable domain, in which reference TRBV15 and TRBJ1-4 provide the parts outside the CDR3, is DAMVIQNPRYQVTQFGKPVTLSCSQTLNHNVMYWYQQKSSQAPKLLFHYYDKDFNNEADTPDNFQSRRPNTSFCFLDIRSPGLGDTAMYLCATSRDALSGIEKLFFGSGTQLSVL.

The chain couples TRBV4-2 to TRBJ1-4; possibly TRBD1 for D (6 bases). The CDR3 runs 17 residues. V lost 0 bases and J 1 base, leaving 12 bases between the germline ends. CDR1 and CDR2 from the germline V gene are LGHNA and YNFKEQ. The CDR3: CASSQDLPGQTNEKLFF. The CDR3, as DNA: TGTGCCAGCAGCCAAGATCTACCGGGACAAACTAATGAAAAACTGTTTTTT.

The chain couples TRBV11-3 to TRBJ2-7, with TRBD1 matching 7 bases. The CDR3 has 15 amino acids. The J segment lost 4 bases and the V segment lost 3 bases, leaving 9 bases of the junction unmatched. CDR1 is SGHNT, CDR2 YENEEA, per germline. The CDR3 spells CASSLGQGEMYEQYF. The CDR3 DNA sequence: TGTGCCAGCAGCTTGGGGCAGGGGGAAATGTACGAGCAGTACTTC.